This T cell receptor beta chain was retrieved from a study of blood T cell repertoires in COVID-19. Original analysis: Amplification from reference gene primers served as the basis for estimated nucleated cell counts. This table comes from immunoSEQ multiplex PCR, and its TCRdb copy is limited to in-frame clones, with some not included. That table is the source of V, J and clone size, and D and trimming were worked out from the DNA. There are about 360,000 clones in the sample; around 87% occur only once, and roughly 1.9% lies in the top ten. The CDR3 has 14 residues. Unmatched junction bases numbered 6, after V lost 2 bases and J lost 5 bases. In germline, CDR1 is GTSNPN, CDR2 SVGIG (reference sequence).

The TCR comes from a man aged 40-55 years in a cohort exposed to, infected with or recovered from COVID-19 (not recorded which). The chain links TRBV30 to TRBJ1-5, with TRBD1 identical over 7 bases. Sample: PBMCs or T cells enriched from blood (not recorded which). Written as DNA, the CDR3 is TGTGCCTGGAGTTTGGCAGGGGGATATCAGCCCCAGCATTTT. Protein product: CAWSLAGGYQPQHF.